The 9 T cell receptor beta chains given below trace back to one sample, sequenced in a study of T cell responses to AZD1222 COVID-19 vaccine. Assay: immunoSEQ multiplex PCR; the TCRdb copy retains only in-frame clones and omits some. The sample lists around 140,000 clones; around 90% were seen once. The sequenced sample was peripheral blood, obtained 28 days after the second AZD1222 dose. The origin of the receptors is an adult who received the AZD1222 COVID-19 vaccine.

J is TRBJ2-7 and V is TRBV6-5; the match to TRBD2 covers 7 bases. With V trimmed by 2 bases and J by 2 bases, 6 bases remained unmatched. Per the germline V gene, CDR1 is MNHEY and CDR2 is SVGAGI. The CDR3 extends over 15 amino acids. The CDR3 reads CASSYEGSGPYEQYF. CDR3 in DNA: TGTGCCAGCAGTTACGAAGGTAGCGGGCCCTACGAGCAGTACTTC.

CDR3 residues: CASSLNRDVSQHF. For the CDR3, the DNA is TGTGCCAGCAGTCTCAATCGGGACGTATCCCAGCATTTT. This sequence joins TRBV27 and TRBJ1-5; D is perhaps TRBD1 (5 bases). Germline V gene data show CDR1 as MNHEY and CDR2 as SMNVEV (reference sequence). The V end lost 5 bases, the J end lost 11 bases, and 16 bases lay between the germline ends. The CDR3 consists of 13 residues.

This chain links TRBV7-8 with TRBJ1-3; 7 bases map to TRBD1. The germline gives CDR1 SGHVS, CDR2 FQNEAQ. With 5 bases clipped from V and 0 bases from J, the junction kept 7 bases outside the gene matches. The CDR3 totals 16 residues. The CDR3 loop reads CASSAGTDFSGNTIYF. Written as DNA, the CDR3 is TGTGCCAGCAGCGCAGGGACAGATTTCTCTGGAAACACCATATATTTT. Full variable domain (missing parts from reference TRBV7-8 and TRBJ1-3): GAGVSQSPRYKVAKRGQDVALRCDPISGHVSLFWYQQALGQGPEFLTYFQNEAQLDKSGLPSDRFFAERPEGSVSTLKIQRTQQEDSAVYLCASSAGTDFSGNTIYFGEGSWLTVV.

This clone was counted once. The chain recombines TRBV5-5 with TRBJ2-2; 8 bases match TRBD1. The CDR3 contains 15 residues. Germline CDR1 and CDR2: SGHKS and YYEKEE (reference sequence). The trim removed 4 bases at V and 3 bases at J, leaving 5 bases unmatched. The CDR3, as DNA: TGTGCCAGCAGCCGGACAGGGCTCGACACCGGGGAGCTGTTTTTT. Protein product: CASSRTGLDTGELFF.

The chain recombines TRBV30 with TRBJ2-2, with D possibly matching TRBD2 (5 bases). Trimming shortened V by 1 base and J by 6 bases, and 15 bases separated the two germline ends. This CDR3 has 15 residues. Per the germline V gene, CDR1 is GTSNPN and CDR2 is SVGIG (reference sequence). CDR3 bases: TGTGCCTGGAGTGAGTGGTTAGCCGGGGCCGGGGAGCTGTTTTTT. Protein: CAWSEWLAGAGELFF.

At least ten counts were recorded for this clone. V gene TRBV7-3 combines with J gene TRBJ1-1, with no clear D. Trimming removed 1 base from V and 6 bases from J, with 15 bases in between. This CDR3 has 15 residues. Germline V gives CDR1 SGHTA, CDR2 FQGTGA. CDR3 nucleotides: TGTGCCAGCAGCTTAAATGGGCTTGGGTTGTCTGAAGCTTTCTTT. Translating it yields CASSLNGLGLSEAFF.

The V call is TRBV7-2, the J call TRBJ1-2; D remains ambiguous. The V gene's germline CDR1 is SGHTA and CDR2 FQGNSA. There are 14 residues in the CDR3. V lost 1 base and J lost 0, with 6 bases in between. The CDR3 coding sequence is TGTGCCAGCAGCTTAGATAGTGCTAACTATGGCTACACCTTC. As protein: CASSLDSANYGYTF.

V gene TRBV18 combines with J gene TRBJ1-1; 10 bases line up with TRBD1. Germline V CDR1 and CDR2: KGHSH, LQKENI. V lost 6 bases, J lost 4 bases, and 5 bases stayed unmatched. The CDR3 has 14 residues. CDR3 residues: CASSGTGERTEAFF. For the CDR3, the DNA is TGTGCCAGCTCGGGGACAGGGGAACGCACTGAAGCTTTCTTT.

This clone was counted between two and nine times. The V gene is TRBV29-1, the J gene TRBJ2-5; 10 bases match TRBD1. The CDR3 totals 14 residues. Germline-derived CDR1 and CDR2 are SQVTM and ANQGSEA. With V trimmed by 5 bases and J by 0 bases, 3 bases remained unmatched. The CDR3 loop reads CSVRTGGYQETQYF. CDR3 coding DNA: TGCAGCGTTAGGACAGGGGGGTACCAAGAGACCCAGTACTTC.